This note documents a single T cell receptor beta chain sequence. This sample was taken from a study of blood T cells in healthy people across ages. This CDR3 has 16 residues. Germline CDR1 is DFQATT and CDR2 is SNEGSKA (reference sequence). Together with a sample-barcoded 5' primer, a J-beta primer mix was included in a second PCR lasting roughly 6 to 12 cycles. TCRdb recomputed calls from the 5' RACE reads with MiXCR, one row per CDR3 protein. The sample has over 600,000 distinct CDR3 sequences; about 42% are singletons. There were healthy Caucasian individuals from Russia, aged about 6 to 100, serving as donors.

The rearrangement joins TRBV20-1 to TRBJ2-7; 13 nucleotides align to TRBD2. The J call may be incorrect, as the DNA end agrees better with TRBJ2-5. The receptor comes from a man older than 75 in good health. The material sequenced was blood. DNA of the CDR3: TGCAGTGCTACTACCGGGACTAGCGGGATTTCTGAGACCCAGTACTTC. Translating gives CSATTGTSGISETQYF.